This TCR beta chain was obtained from a study of beta chain features in type 1 diabetes. Of the isolated RNA, all was reverse transcribed, and so the sequenced material was expressed TCRB transcripts. The study sequenced naive, central memory and regulatory T cell samples to an average of roughly 3.8 million reads. Clones were sequenced by immunoSEQ multiplex PCR, and TCRdb holds only the in-frame ones, with some missing. Among some 410,000 clones, about 14% were seen once, and the ten largest hold roughly 0.04%. This clone was detected a few times. Per the germline V gene, CDR1 is LGHNA and CDR2 is YNFKEQ. The V and J ends lost 1 base and 7 bases respectively, with 13 bases between them. CDR3 length: 14 amino acids.

This chain connects TRBV4-2 to TRBJ1-2; D is undetermined. Material for sequencing was naive CD4+ T cells from blood. The source is a young man in good health. The CDR3 here is CASSQGTGVFGYTF. The CDR3 region has the DNA TGTGCCAGCAGCCAAGGCACCGGGGTCTTTGGCTACACCTTC.